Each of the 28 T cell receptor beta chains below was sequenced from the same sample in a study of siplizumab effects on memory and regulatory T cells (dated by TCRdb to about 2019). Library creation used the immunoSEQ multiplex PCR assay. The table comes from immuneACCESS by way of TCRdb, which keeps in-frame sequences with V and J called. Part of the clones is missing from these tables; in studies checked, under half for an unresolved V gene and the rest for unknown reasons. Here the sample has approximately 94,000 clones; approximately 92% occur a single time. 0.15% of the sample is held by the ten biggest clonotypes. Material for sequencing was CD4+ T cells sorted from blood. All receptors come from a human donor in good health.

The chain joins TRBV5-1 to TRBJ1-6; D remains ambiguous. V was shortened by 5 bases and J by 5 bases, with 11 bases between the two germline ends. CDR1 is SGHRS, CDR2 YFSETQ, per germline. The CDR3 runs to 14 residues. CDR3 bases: TGCGCCAGCAGGCTATCAGTAAATAATTCACCCCTCCACTTT. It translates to CASRLSVNNSPLHF.

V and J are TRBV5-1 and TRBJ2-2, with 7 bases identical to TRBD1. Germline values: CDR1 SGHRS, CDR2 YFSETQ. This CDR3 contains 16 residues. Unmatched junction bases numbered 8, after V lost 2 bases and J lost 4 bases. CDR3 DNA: TGCGCCAGCAGCTTCGACACAGGGGCCACCACCGGGGAGCTGTTTTTT. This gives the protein CASSFDTGATTGELFF.

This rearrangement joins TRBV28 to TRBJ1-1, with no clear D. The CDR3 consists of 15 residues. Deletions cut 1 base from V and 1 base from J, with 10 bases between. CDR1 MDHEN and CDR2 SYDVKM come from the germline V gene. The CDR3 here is CASSLLRQPNTEAFF. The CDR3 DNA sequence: TGTGCCAGCAGTTTATTGAGGCAGCCGAACACTGAAGCTTTCTTT. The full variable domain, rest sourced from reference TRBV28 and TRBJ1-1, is DVKVTQSSRYLVKRTGEKVFLECVQDMDHENMFWYRQDPGLGLRLIYFSYDVKMKEKGDIPEGYSVSREKKERFSLILESASTNQTSMYLCASSLLRQPNTEAFFGQGTRLTVV.

CDR3 nucleotides: TGCGCCAGCAGCTTACTTGGGACAGAACCTCAGTACTTC. Its translation: CASSLLGTEPQYF. The J gene is TRBJ2-7, the V gene TRBV5-1, with TRBD1 identical over 7 bases. With V trimmed by 2 bases and J by 10 bases, 9 bases remained unmatched. In germline, CDR1 is SGHRS, CDR2 YFSETQ. This CDR3 contains 13 residues. Using reference TRBV5-1 and TRBJ2-7 for the parts outside the CDR3, the full variable domain is KAGVTQTPRYLIKTRGQQVTLSCSPISGHRSVSWYQQTPGQGLQFLFEYFSETQRNKGNFPGRFSGRQFSNSRSEMNVSTLELGDSALYLCASSLLGTEPQYFGPGTRLTVT.

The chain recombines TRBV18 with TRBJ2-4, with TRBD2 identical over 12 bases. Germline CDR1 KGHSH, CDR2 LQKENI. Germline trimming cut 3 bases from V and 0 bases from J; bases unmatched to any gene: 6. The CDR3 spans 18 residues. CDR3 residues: CASSPSGLAGLAKNIQYF. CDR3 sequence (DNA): TGTGCCAGCTCACCGTCCGGACTAGCGGGGTTAGCCAAAAACATTCAGTACTTC.

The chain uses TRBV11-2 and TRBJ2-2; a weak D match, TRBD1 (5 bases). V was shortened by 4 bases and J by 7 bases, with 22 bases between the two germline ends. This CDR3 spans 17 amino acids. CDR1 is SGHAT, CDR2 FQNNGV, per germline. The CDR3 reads CASSSDWERGRHGELFF. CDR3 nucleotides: TGTGCCAGCAGCTCAGATTGGGAAAGGGGCCGACACGGGGAGCTGTTTTTT. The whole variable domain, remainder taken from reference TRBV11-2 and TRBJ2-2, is EAGVAQSPRYKIIEKRQSVAFWCNPISGHATLYWYQQILGQGPKLLIQFQNNGVVDDSQLPKDRFSAERLKGVDSTLKIQPAKLEDSAVYLCASSSDWERGRHGELFFGEGSRLTVL.

CDR3 amino acids: CASGGLGETQYF. The DNA of the CDR3 is TGTGCTAGTGGGGGGTTAGGAGAGACCCAGTACTTC. V gene TRBV12-5 combines with J gene TRBJ2-5, with D unresolved. The CDR3 is 12 amino acids. Trimming stripped 6 bases from V and 4 bases from J, with 9 bases between. From germline, CDR1 is LGHNT and CDR2 FRNRAP.

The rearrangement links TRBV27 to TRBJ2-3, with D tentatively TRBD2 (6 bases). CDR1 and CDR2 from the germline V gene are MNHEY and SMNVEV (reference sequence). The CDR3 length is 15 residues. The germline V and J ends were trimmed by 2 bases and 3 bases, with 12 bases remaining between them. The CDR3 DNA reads TGTGCCAGCAGTTTAAAGCGGGTGGGGACAGATACGCAGTATTTT. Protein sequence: CASSLKRVGTDTQYF.

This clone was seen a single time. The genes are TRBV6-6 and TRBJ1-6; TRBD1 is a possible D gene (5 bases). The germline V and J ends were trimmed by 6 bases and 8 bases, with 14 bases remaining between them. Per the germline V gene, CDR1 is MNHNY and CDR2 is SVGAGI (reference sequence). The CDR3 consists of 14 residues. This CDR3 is CASSPRAGYSPLHF. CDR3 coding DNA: TGTGCCAGCAGCCCTCGGGCAGGGTATTCACCCCTCCACTTT.

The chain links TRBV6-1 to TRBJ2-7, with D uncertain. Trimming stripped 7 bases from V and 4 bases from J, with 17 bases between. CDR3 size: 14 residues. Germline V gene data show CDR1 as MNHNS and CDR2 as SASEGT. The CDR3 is CASTIGPPQYEQYF. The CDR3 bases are TGTGCCAGCACTATCGGCCCCCCACAATACGAGCAGTACTTC.

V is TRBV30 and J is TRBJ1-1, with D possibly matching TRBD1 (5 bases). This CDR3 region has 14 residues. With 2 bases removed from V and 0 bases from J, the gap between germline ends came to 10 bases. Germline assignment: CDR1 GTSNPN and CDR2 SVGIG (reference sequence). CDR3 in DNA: TGTGCCTGGAGTCGACAGTCCATGAACACTGAAGCTTTCTTT. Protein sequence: CAWSRQSMNTEAFF. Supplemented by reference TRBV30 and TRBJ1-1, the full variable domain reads SQTIHQWPATLVQPVGSPLSLECTVEGTSNPNLYWYRQAAGRGLQLLFYSVGIGQISSEVPQNLSASRPQDRQFILSSKKLLLSDSGFYLCAWSRQSMNTEAFFGQGTRLTVV.

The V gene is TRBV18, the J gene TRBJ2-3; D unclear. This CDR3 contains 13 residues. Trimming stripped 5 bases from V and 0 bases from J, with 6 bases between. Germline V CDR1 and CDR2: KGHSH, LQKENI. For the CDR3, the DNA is TGTGCCAGCTCAACAACTAGCACAGATACGCAGTATTTT. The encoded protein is CASSTTSTDTQYF.

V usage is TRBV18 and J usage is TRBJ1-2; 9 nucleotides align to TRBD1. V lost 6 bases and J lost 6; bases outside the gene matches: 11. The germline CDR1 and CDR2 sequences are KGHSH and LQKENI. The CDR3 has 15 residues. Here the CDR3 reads CASSGRTGGEDGYTF. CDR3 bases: TGTGCCAGCTCGGGCAGAACAGGGGGCGAAGATGGCTACACCTTC.

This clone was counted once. In nucleotides, the CDR3 is TGTGCCAGCAGCTTACATAGCTCTGGGGCCAACGTCCTGACTTTC. Its protein product is CASSLHSSGANVLTF. The chain recombines TRBV11-2 with TRBJ2-6; no definite D call. The CDR3 has 15 residues. The germline V and J ends were trimmed by 2 bases and 0 bases, with 5 bases remaining between them. Germline CDR1 is SGHAT and CDR2 is FQNNGV.

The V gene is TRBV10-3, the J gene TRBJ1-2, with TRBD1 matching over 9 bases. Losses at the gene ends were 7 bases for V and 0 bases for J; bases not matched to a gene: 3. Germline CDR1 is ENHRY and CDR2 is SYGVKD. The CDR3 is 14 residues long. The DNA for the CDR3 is TGTGCCATCACCTGGGACAGGGCTAACTATGGCTACACCTTC. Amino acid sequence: CAITWDRANYGYTF.

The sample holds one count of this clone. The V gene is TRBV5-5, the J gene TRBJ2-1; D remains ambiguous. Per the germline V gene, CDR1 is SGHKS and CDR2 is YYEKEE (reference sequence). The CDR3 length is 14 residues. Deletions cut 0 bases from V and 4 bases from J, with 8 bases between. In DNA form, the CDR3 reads TGTGCCAGCAGCTTGGACCCCGGATACAATGAGCAGTTCTTC. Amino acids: CASSLDPGYNEQFF. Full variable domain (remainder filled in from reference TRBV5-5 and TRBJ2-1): DAGVTQSPTHLIKTRGQQVTLRCSPISGHKSVSWYQQVLGQGPQFIFQYYEKEERGRGNFPDRFSARQFPNYSSELNVNALLLGDSALYLCASSLDPGYNEQFFGPGTRLTVL.

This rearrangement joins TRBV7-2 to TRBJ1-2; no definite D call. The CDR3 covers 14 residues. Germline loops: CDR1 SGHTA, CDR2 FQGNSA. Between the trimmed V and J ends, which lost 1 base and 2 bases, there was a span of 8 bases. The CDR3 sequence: CASSLDGQNYGYTF. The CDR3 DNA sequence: TGTGCCAGCAGCTTAGATGGTCAAAACTATGGCTACACCTTC.

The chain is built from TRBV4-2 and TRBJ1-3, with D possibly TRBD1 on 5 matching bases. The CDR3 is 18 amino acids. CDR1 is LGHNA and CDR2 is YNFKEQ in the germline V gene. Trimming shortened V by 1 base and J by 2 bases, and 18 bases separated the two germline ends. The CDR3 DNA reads TGTGCCAGCAGCCAAGCCCTCGCGGAGGGGCGCCCTGGAAACACCATATATTTT. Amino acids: CASSQALAEGRPGNTIYF.

CDR3: CASLGRGHGDYGYTF. The CDR3 coding sequence is TGTGCCAGCCTCGGGAGGGGGCATGGGGACTATGGCTACACCTTC. The rearrangement links TRBV6-5 to TRBJ1-2; 7 bases map to TRBD1. CDR3 size: 15 residues. Trimming cost V 8 bases and J 3 bases; bases outside gene matches: 12. CDR1 is MNHEY, CDR2 SVGAGI, per germline.

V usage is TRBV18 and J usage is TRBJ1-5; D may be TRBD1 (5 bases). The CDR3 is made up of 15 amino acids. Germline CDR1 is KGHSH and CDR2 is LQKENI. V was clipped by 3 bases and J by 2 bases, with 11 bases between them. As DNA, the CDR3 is TGTGCCAGCTCACCGACAGAGGGTCGCAATCAGCCCCAGCATTTT. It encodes CASSPTEGRNQPQHF.

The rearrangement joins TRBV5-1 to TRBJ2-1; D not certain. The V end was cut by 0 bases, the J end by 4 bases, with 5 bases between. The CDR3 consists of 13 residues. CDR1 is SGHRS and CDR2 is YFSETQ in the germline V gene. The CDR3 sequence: CASSLALYNEQFF. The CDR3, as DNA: TGCGCCAGCAGCTTGGCCCTGTACAATGAGCAGTTCTTC. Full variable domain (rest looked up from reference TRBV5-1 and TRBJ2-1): KAGVTQTPRYLIKTRGQQVTLSCSPISGHRSVSWYQQTPGQGLQFLFEYFSETQRNKGNFPGRFSGRQFSNSRSEMNVSTLELGDSALYLCASSLALYNEQFFGPGTRLTVL.

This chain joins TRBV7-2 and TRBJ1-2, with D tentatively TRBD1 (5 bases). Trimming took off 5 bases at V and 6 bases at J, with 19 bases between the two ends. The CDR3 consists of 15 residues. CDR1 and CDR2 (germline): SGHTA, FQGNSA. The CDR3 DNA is TGTGCCAGCAGCCGTACACAACTACTGGGGGATGGCTACACCTTC. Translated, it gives CASSRTQLLGDGYTF.

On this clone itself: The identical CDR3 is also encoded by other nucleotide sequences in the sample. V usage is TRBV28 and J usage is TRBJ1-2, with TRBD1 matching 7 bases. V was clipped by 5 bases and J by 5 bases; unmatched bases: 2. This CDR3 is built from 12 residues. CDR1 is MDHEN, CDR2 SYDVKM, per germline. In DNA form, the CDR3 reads TGTGCCAGCAGTCGACAGGGATATGGCTACACCTTC. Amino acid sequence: CASSRQGYGYTF.

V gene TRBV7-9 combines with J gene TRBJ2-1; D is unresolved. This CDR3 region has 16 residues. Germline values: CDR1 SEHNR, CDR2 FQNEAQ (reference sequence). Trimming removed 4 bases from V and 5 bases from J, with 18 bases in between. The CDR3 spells CASSSQKLMGHNEQFF. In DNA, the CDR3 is TGTGCCAGCAGCTCACAAAAGTTGATGGGTCACAATGAGCAGTTCTTC.

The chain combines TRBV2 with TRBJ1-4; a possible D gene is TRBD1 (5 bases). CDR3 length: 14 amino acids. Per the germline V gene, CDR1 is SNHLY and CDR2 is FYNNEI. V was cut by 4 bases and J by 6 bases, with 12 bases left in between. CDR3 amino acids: CASSVRGIYEKLFF. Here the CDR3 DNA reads TGTGCCAGCAGTGTTCGGGGGATCTATGAAAAACTGTTTTTT.

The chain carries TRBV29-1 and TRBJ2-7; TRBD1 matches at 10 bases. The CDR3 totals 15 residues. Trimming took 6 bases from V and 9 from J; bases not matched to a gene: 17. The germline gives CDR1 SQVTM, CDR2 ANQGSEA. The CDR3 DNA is TGCAGCGTCGGAAGAGGGGCAGGGACAGGGGAGGGGCAGTACTTC. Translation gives CSVGRGAGTGEGQYF.

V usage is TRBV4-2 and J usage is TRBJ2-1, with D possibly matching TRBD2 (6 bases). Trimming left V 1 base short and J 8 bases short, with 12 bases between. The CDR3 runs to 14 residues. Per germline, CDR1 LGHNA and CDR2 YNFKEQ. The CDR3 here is CASSQGLEGYEQFF. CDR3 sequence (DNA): TGTGCCAGCAGCCAAGGACTAGAAGGCTATGAGCAGTTCTTC.

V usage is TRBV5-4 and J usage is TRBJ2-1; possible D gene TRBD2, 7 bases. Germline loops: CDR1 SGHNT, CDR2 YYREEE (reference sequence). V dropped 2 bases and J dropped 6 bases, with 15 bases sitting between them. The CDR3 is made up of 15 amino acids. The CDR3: CASSFGGRVANEQFF. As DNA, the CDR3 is TGTGCCAGCAGCTTCGGGGGGCGAGTTGCCAATGAGCAGTTCTTC.